The sequence of this TCR beta chain was determined in a study of cytomegalovirus exposure and HLA in healthy donors. Study findings and constraints: Confirmation was obtained in vitro that a few CMV-associated chains are specific for CMV antigens.

In its sample, this clone was seen once. The target antigen is unknown. Using immunoSEQ multiplex PCR, the repertoire was profiled, and TCRdb retains in-frame clones only, with some absent. Of 66,000 or so clones in the sample, nearly 98% were seen once. Germline loops: CDR1 SGHKS, CDR2 YYEKEE (reference sequence). Trimming pared 3 bases from V and 0 bases from J, leaving 12 bases between. There are 16 residues in the CDR3. The chain uses TRBV5-5 and TRBJ1-4; tentatively, D is TRBD1 (6 bases). Input material: PBMCs. This receptor was taken from a woman aged 18-29 years in good health and CMV-seropositive. CDR3 in DNA: TGTGCCAGCAGCTCCGGGACACTTACAACTAATGAAAAACTGTTTTTT. Amino acid sequence: CASSSGTLTTNEKLFF.